Presented here are 26 T cell receptor beta chains from one specimen sequenced in a study of T cell changes during pregnancy in multiple sclerosis. The repertoire was sequenced with immunoSEQ multiplex PCR; TCRdb's copy has only in-frame clones and lacks some. The repertoire holds 36,000 or so clones, with approximately 90% as singletons. The sample consisted of CD8+ T cells from peripheral blood mononuclear cells, taken in the third trimester of pregnancy. The source is a female donor with multiple sclerosis, enrolled in a pregnancy study.

This chain links TRBV2 with TRBJ2-3, with D tentatively TRBD1 (5 bases). This CDR3 spans 13 amino acids. Germline V gene data show CDR1 as SNHLY and CDR2 as FYNNEI. Trimming pared 7 bases from V and 0 bases from J, leaving 8 bases between. The CDR3 DNA is TGTGCCAGCATCCAGGGAAGCACAGATACGCAGTATTTT. Translated, it gives CASIQGSTDTQYF.

The CDR3 region has the DNA TGTGCCAGCAGCTTAGCGGACAGGTTGAACACTGAAGCTTTCTTT. It specifies CASSLADRLNTEAFF. This chain uses TRBV7-9 with TRBJ1-1; 7 bases fit TRBD1. The junction had 1 base not matched to a gene; V was cut back by 0 bases and J by 0 bases. The CDR3 has 15 amino acids. CDR1 and CDR2 (germline): SEHNR, FQNEAQ (reference sequence).

This chain uses TRBV10-2 with TRBJ2-7, with D possibly being TRBD2 (6 bases). With 10 bases removed from V and 5 bases from J, the gap between germline ends came to 18 bases. Germline CDR1 is WSHSY and CDR2 is SAAADI. CDR3 length equals 13 residues. The DNA of the CDR3 is TGCGCCACCTCGGGGGAACTCCCCCACGAGCAGTACTTC. It specifies CATSGELPHEQYF.

For the CDR3, the DNA is TGCGCCAGCAGCTTGCGCCCACAGGGGTGGGATACTGAAGCTTTCTTT. Encoded protein: CASSLRPQGWDTEAFF. V is TRBV5-1 and J is TRBJ1-1; 7 nucleotides match TRBD1. Germline trimming cut 1 base from V and 5 bases from J; bases unmatched to any gene: 11. The length of the CDR3 is 16 residues. Germline V gene data show CDR1 as SGHRS and CDR2 as YFSETQ.

The chain employs TRBV5-6 and TRBJ2-7; TRBD2 agrees at 12 bases. Germline V gene lookup returns CDR1 SGHDT and CDR2 YYEEEE. V gave up 3 bases and J gave up 0 bases; unmatched junction bases: 7. The CDR3 totals 17 residues. The CDR3 loop is CASSSGTSGPLSYEQYF. Here the CDR3 DNA reads TGTGCCAGCAGCTCAGGGACTAGCGGGCCCCTCTCCTACGAGCAGTACTTC. The variable domain in full, completed from reference TRBV5-6 and TRBJ2-7, reads DAGVTQSPTHLIKTRGQQVTLRCSPKSGHDTVSWYQQALGQGPQFIFQYYEEEERQRGNFPDRFSGHQFPNYSSELNVNALLLGDSALYLCASSSGTSGPLSYEQYFGPGTRLTVT.

This clone appeared once. This chain links TRBV7-6 with TRBJ2-7; TRBD1 matches at 7 bases. Losses at the gene ends were 0 bases for V and 11 bases for J; bases not matched to a gene: 7. Germline V CDR1 and CDR2: SGHVS, FNYEAQ. This CDR3 is built from 13 residues. The CDR3 coding sequence is TGTGCCAGCAGCTTAGCTGGACCCGGGACAGAGTACTTC. It is translated as CASSLAGPGTEYF. Drawing the rest from reference TRBV7-6 and TRBJ2-7, the complete variable domain is GAGVSQSPRYKVTKRGQDVALRCDPISGHVSLYWYRQALGQGPEFLTYFNYEAQQDKSGLPNDRFSAERPEGSISTLTIQRTEQRDSAMYRCASSLAGPGTEYFGPGTRLTVT.

This clone was counted once. The J gene is TRBJ2-1, the V gene TRBV30; 13 nucleotides agree with TRBD2. V lost 0 bases and J lost 8; bases outside the gene matches: 7. The CDR3 has 16 amino acids. Germline V CDR1 and CDR2: GTSNPN, SVGIG (reference sequence). The CDR3: CAWSVLAGGPQHEQFF. The CDR3 coding sequence is TGTGCCTGGAGTGTACTAGCGGGAGGGCCTCAGCATGAGCAGTTCTTC.

V gene TRBV9 combines with J gene TRBJ1-2; weak D call: TRBD1 (5 bases). Germline values: CDR1 SGDLS, CDR2 YYNGEE. Trimming took 2 bases from V and 1 from J, leaving 6 bases between them. The CDR3 has 13 amino acids. CDR3 sequence: CASSVTDNYGYTF. The DNA for the CDR3 is TGTGCCAGCAGCGTGACAGATAACTATGGCTACACCTTC. Full variable domain (rest looked up from reference TRBV9 and TRBJ1-2): DSGVTQTPKHLITATGQRVTLRCSPRSGDLSVYWYQQSLDQGLQFLIQYYNGEERAKGNILERFSAQQFPDLHSELNLSSLELGDSALYFCASSVTDNYGYTFGSGTRLTVV.

The chain combines TRBV14 with TRBJ1-4; D might be TRBD1 (5 bases). Trimming took off 4 bases at V and 0 bases at J, with 9 bases between the two ends. The germline V gene has CDR1 SGHDN and CDR2 FVKESK. The CDR3 has 15 amino acids. The CDR3 spells CASSLLTATNEKLFF. Written as DNA, the CDR3 is TGTGCCAGCAGCCTACTGACAGCAACTAATGAAAAACTGTTTTTT. The variable domain in full, with the rest retrieved from reference TRBV14 and TRBJ1-4, is EAGVTQFPSHSVIEKGQTVTLRCDPISGHDNLYWYRRVMGKEIKFLLHFVKESKQDESGMPNNRFLAERTGGTYSTLKVQPAELEDSGVYFCASSLLTATNEKLFFGSGTQLSVL.

This chain uses TRBV9 with TRBJ2-3; D may be TRBD1 (6 bases). Germline V gene sequence: CDR1 SGDLS, CDR2 YYNGEE. Deletions cut 1 base from V and 5 bases from J, with 14 bases between. The CDR3 runs to 15 residues. The CDR3 sequence: CASSVHRAARDTQYF. The CDR3 nucleotides are TGTGCCAGCAGCGTACACAGGGCAGCACGAGATACGCAGTATTTT.

The CDR3 region has the DNA TGTGCCAGCAGCTCAACTGGACAGGCGAATCAGCCCCAGCATTTT. It encodes CASSSTGQANQPQHF. The chain is built from TRBV7-6 and TRBJ1-5, with TRBD1 matching over 7 bases. From germline, CDR1 is SGHVS and CDR2 FNYEAQ. The CDR3 runs 15 residues. Trimming at V came to 4 bases and at J to 4 bases, leaving 7 bases not matched to a gene.

The genes are TRBV7-9 and TRBJ2-7; 7 bases match TRBD2. In germline, CDR1 is SEHNR, CDR2 FQNEAQ (reference sequence). The CDR3 spans 12 residues. Germline trimming cut 1 base from V and 12 bases from J; bases unmatched to any gene: 6. The DNA of the CDR3 is TGTGCCAGCAGCTTAGGGGAGGGAGTTCGGTACTTC. This sequence encodes CASSLGEGVRYF.

V and J are TRBV11-2 and TRBJ1-1; maybe TRBD1 (6 bases). Per germline, CDR1 SGHAT and CDR2 FQNNGV. The CDR3 has 18 residues. V gave up 1 base and J gave up 2 bases, with 20 bases separating them. In DNA, the CDR3 is TGTGCCAGCAGCTTAGCCTCGTCGGGGCAGGGGAGAAACACTGAAGCTTTCTTT. Amino acids: CASSLASSGQGRNTEAFF.

This chain joins TRBV14 and TRBJ2-4, with 9 bases matching TRBD1. After removal of 1 base from V and 13 bases from J, the junction contained 8 bases not matched to a gene. The CDR3 has 14 residues. CDR1 and CDR2 from the germline V gene are SGHDN and FVKESK. In nucleotides, the CDR3 is TGTGCCAGCAGCCAAGTTGGGACAGGGTTTCCCCAGTACTTC. Its translation: CASSQVGTGFPQYF. Supplemented by reference TRBV14 and TRBJ2-4, the full variable domain reads EAGVTQFPSHSVIEKGQTVTLRCDPISGHDNLYWYRRVMGKEIKFLLHFVKESKQDESGMPNNRFLAERTGGTYSTLKVQPAELEDSGVYFCASSQVGTGFPQYFGAGTRLSVL.

V usage is TRBV30 and J usage is TRBJ2-2; TRBD1 is a possible D gene (6 bases). Germline CDR1 and CDR2: GTSNPN and SVGIG (reference sequence). Trimming stripped 4 bases from V and 0 bases from J, with 12 bases between. The CDR3 sequence is 15 residues long. The DNA of the CDR3 is TGTGCCTGGAATTTGGGGGCAGCGAACACCGGGGAGCTGTTTTTT. It codes for CAWNLGAANTGELFF.

This sequence joins TRBV11-2 and TRBJ2-1, with 12 bases fitting TRBD2. The CDR3 spans 18 residues. Per the germline V gene, CDR1 is SGHAT and CDR2 is FQNNGV. Losses at the gene ends were 1 base for V and 7 bases for J; bases not matched to a gene: 11. The CDR3 coding sequence is TGTGCCAGCAGCTTAGGTCCCTCTAGCGGGAGGGCCGGGAATGAGCAGTTCTTC. It is translated as CASSLGPSSGRAGNEQFF.

This chain connects TRBV5-5 to TRBJ2-7; 10 bases fit TRBD2. J gave up 6 bases and V 5 bases, and 11 bases lay outside the gene matches. Germline values: CDR1 SGHKS, CDR2 YYEKEE (reference sequence). The CDR3 sequence is 15 residues long. For the CDR3, the DNA is TGTGCCAGCAGGACGCGGGACCTAGCGGGAGCCGAGCAGTACTTC. This encodes CASRTRDLAGAEQYF.

The rearrangement joins TRBV19 to TRBJ1-2; 8 bases align to TRBD1. CDR1 is LNHDA and CDR2 is SQIVND in the germline V gene (reference sequence). Trimming at V came to 8 bases and at J to 4 bases, leaving 6 bases not matched to a gene. The CDR3 sequence is 13 residues long. For the CDR3, the DNA is TGTGCCAGTCGGGACAGGAGCCCCTATGGCTACACCTTC. Translating gives CASRDRSPYGYTF.

V is TRBV27 and J is TRBJ1-6; 8 bases agree with TRBD1. The CDR3 length is 16 residues. After removal of 5 bases from V and 10 bases from J, the junction contained 13 bases not matched to a gene. Germline V CDR1 and CDR2: MNHEY, SMNVEV (reference sequence). CDR3 in amino acids: CASSLNPGGNVSPLHF. In DNA form, the CDR3 reads TGTGCCAGCAGTCTGAATCCAGGGGGCAATGTCTCACCCCTCCACTTT.

This chain joins TRBV11-2 and TRBJ2-7; 7 bases are a match to TRBD1. CDR1 is SGHAT and CDR2 is FQNNGV in the germline V gene. CDR3 size: 16 residues. The V and J ends lost 2 bases and 0 bases, in that order; junction bases with no gene match: 7. The CDR3 loop is CASSLINRGASYEQYF. As DNA, the CDR3 is TGTGCCAGCAGCTTAATTAACAGGGGAGCCTCCTACGAGCAGTACTTC. The full variable domain, with the rest looked up from reference TRBV11-2 and TRBJ2-7, is EAGVAQSPRYKIIEKRQSVAFWCNPISGHATLYWYQQILGQGPKLLIQFQNNGVVDDSQLPKDRFSAERLKGVDSTLKIQPAKLEDSAVYLCASSLINRGASYEQYFGPGTRLTVT.

V gene TRBV5-6 combines with J gene TRBJ1-2, with TRBD1 as a possible D gene (6 bases). In germline, CDR1 is SGHDT, CDR2 YYEEEE. V lost 0 bases and J 4 bases, leaving 16 bases between the germline ends. CDR3 length equals 16 residues. For the CDR3, the DNA is TGTGCCAGCAGCTTGGATGGGGGCGTGAGTCTCTATGGCTACACCTTC. It is translated as CASSLDGGVSLYGYTF.

The V and J genes are TRBV21-1 and TRBJ2-1; TRBD1, as called in the table, went unchecked against the DNA. TRBV21-1 is termed a pseudogene. The CDR3 spans 18 residues. This CDR3 is CASSKPPGRDRSYKGQFF. DNA for the CDR3: TGTGCCAGCAGCAAACCACCTGGACGGGACAGGAGCTACAAGGGGCAGTTCTTC.

The chain joins TRBV7-4 to TRBJ1-1; possibly TRBD1 for D (6 bases). Trimming stripped 5 bases from V and 5 bases from J, with 12 bases between. Germline assignment: CDR1 SGHVT and CDR2 SQSDAQ. The CDR3 runs 13 residues. The CDR3 loop reads CASSLTGLTEAFF. The CDR3 DNA is TGTGCCAGCAGCCTGACAGGATTAACTGAAGCTTTCTTT. Full variable domain (rest looked up from reference TRBV7-4 and TRBJ1-1): GAGVSQSPRYKVAKRGRDVALRCDSISGHVTLYWYRQTLGQGSEVLTYSQSDAQRDKSGRPSGRFSAERPERSVSTLKIQRTEQGDSAVYLCASSLTGLTEAFFGQGTRLTVV.

As DNA, the CDR3 is TGTGCCAGCAGCCCCGGGACAGGGGCCAGCAATGAGCAGTTCTTC. Its protein product is CASSPGTGASNEQFF. The chain links TRBV27 to TRBJ2-1; TRBD1 matches 10 bases. The CDR3 is 15 residues long. Germline CDR1 is MNHEY and CDR2 is SMNVEV (reference sequence). Trimming at V came to 6 bases and at J to 6 bases, leaving 8 bases not matched to a gene.

This clone is a singleton in its sample. The chain employs TRBV4-1 and TRBJ1-5; D not certain. The CDR3 runs 16 residues. Germline values: CDR1 MGHRA, CDR2 YSYEKL. V shed 0 bases and J shed 4 bases, with 13 bases lying between them. The CDR3 nucleotides read TGCGCCAGCAGCCAAGAACAGTTAAGACAAAATCAGCCCCAGCATTTT. This encodes CASSQEQLRQNQPQHF.

The V call is TRBV29-1, the J call TRBJ2-2; D is perhaps TRBD1 (6 bases). The length of the CDR3 is 12 residues. The V gene's germline CDR1 is SQVTM and CDR2 ANQGSEA. V lost 7 bases to trimming and J lost 7 bases, with 13 bases between them. CDR3 region: CSAQGLYGELFF. As DNA, the CDR3 is TGCAGCGCACAGGGTTTGTACGGGGAGCTGTTTTTT.